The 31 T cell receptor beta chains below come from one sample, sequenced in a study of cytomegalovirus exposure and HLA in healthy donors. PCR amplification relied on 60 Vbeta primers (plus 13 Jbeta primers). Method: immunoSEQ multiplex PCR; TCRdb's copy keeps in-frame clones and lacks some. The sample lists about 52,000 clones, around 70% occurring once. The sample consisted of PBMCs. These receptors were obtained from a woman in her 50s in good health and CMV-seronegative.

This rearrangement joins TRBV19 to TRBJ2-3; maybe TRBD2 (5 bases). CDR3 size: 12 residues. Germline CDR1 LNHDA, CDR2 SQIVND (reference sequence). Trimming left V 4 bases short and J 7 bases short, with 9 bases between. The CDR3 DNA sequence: TGTGCCAGTAGTACCCCGGGGTATACGCAGTATTTT. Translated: CASSTPGYTQYF. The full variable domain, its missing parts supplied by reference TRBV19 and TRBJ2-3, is DGGITQSPKYLFRKEGQNVTLSCEQNLNHDAMYWYRQDPGQGLRLIYYSQIVNDFQKGDIAEGYSVSREKKESFPLTVTSAQKNPTAFYLCASSTPGYTQYFGPGTRLTVL.

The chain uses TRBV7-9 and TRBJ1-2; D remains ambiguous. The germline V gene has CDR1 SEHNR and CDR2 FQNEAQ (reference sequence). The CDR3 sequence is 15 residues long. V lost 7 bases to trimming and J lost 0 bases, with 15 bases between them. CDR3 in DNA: TGTGCCAGCACCCTCTCCAACAGCCCTAACTATGGCTACACCTTC. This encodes CASTLSNSPNYGYTF.

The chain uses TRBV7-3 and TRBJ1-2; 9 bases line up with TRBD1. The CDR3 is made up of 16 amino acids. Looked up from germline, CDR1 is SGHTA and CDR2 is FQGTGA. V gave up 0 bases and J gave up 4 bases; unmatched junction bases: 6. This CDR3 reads CASSLTGGQGIYGYTF. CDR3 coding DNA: TGTGCCAGCAGCTTAACGGGGGGACAGGGAATCTATGGCTACACCTTC.

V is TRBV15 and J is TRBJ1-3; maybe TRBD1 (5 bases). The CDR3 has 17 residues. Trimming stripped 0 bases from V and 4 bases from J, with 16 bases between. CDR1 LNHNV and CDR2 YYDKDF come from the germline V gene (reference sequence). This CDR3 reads CATSRDLHSRGGNTIYF. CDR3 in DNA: TGTGCCACCAGCAGAGATCTACATAGCCGGGGGGGAAACACCATATATTTT. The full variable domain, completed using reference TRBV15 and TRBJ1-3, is DAMVIQNPRYQVTQFGKPVTLSCSQTLNHNVMYWYQQKSSQAPKLLFHYYDKDFNNEADTPDNFQSRRPNTSFCFLDIRSPGLGDTAMYLCATSRDLHSRGGNTIYFGEGSWLTVV.

The DNA of the CDR3 is TGTGCCAGCAGCGTCTACGCGGGGGGCGGGGATGAGCAGTTCTTC. Amino acid sequence: CASSVYAGGGDEQFF. This sequence joins TRBV9 and TRBJ2-1, with 8 bases that match TRBD2. V gave up 2 bases and J gave up 8 bases; unmatched junction bases: 9. In germline, CDR1 is SGDLS, CDR2 YYNGEE. The CDR3 covers 15 residues.

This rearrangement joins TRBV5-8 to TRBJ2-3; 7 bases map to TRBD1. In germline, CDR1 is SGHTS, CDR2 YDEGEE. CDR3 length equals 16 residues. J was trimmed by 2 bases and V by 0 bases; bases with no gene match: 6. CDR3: CASSLVNRGHTDTQYF. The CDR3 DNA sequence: TGTGCCAGCAGCTTGGTTAACAGGGGACACACAGATACGCAGTATTTT.

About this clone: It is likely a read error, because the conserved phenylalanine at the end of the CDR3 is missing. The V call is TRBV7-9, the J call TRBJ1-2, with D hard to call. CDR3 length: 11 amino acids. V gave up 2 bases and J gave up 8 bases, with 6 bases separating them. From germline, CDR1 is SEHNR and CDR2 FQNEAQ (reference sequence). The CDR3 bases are TGTGCCAGCAGCTTATCACGAGGCTACACCGTC. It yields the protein CASSLSRGYTV.

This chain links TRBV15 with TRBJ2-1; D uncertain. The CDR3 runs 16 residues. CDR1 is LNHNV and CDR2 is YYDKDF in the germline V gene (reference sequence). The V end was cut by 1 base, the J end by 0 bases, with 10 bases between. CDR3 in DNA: TGTGCCACCAGCAGAGCCGTTCTAAGCTCCTACAATGAGCAGTTCTTC. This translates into CATSRAVLSSYNEQFF.

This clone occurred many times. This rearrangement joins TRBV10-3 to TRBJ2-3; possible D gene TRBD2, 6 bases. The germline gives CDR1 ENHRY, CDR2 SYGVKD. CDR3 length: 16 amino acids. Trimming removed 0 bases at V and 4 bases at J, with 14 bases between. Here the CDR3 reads CAISESQGPGADTQYF. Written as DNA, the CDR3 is TGTGCCATCAGTGAGTCGCAGGGCCCGGGGGCAGATACGCAGTATTTT.

The CDR3, as DNA: TGTGCCAGCAGCTTAGGCGTCGATCAGCCCCAGCATTTT. Its translation: CASSLGVDQPQHF. The rearrangement joins TRBV7-8 to TRBJ1-5; D not resolved. CDR3 length equals 13 residues. Looked up from germline, CDR1 is SGHVS and CDR2 is FQNEAQ. Deletions cut 1 base from V and 5 bases from J, with 6 bases between.

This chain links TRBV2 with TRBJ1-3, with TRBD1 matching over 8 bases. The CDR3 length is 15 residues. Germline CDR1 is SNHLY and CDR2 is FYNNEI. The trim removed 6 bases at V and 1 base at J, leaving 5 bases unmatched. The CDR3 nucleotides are TGTGCCAGCAGAAATACAGGGGGATCTGGAAACACCATATATTTT. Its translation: CASRNTGGSGNTIYF.

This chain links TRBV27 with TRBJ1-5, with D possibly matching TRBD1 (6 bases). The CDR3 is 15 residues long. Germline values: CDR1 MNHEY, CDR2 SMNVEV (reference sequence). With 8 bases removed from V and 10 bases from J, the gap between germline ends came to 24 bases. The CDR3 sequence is CASSPGGGAEIPQHF. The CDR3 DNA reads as TGTGCCAGCTCTCCCGGCGGGGGGGCCGAGATTCCCCAGCATTTT.

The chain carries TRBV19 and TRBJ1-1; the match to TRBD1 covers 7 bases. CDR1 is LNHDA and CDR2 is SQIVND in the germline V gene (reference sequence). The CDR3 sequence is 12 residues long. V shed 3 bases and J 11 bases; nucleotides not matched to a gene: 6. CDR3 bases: TGTGCCAGTAGTATCCAGGGGGTTGGGGCTTTCTTT. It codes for CASSIQGVGAFF.

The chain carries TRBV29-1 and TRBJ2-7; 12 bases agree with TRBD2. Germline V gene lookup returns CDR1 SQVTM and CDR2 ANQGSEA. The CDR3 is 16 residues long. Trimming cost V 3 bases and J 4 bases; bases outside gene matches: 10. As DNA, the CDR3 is TGCAGCGTTGAGCGGACTAGCGGGGCAGAGCCGTACGAGCAGTACTTC. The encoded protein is CSVERTSGAEPYEQYF.

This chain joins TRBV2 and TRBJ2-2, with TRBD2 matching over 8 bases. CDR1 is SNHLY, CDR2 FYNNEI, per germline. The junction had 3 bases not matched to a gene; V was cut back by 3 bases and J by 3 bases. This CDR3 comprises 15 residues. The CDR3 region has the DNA TGTGCCAGCAGTGAGGCTAGCGGGTACACCGGGGAGCTGTTTTTT. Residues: CASSEASGYTGELFF. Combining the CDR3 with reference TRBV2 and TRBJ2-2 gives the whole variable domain EPEVTQTPSHQVTQMGQEVILRCVPISNHLYFYWYRQILGQKVEFLVSFYNNEISEKSEIFDDQFSVERPDGSNFTLKIRSTKLEDSAMYFCASSEASGYTGELFFGEGSRLTVL.

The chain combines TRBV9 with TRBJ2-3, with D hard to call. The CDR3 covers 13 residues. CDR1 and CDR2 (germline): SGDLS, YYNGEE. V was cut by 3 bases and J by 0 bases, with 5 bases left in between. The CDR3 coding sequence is TGTGCCAGCAGCGCCCCTAGCACAGATACGCAGTATTTT. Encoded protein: CASSAPSTDTQYF.

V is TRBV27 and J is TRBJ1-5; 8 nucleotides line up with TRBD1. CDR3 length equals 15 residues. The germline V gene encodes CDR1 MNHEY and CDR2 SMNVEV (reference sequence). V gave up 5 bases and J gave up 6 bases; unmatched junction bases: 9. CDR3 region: CASSNTQGEGQPQHF. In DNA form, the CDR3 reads TGTGCCAGCAGTAATACACAGGGGGAGGGTCAGCCCCAGCATTTT.

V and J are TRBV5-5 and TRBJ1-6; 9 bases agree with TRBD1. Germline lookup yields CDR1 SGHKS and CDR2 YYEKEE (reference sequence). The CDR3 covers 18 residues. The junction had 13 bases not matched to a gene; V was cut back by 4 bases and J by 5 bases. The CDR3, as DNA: TGTGCCAGCAGCCCCCCGGGACAGGGCCCAACCAATAATTCACCCCTCCACTTT. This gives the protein CASSPPGQGPTNNSPLHF.

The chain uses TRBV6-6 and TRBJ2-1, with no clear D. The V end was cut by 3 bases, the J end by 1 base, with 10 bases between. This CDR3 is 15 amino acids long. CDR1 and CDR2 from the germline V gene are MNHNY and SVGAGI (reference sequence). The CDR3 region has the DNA TGTGCCAGCAGTTATGGAGAACTGTCCTACAATGAGCAGTTCTTC. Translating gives CASSYGELSYNEQFF.

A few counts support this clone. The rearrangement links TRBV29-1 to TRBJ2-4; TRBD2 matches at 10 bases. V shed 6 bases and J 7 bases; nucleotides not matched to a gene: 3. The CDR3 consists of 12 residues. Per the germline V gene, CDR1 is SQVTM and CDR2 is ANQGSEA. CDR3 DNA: TGCAGCGTCGGGACTAGCGACAACATTCAGTACTTC. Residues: CSVGTSDNIQYF.

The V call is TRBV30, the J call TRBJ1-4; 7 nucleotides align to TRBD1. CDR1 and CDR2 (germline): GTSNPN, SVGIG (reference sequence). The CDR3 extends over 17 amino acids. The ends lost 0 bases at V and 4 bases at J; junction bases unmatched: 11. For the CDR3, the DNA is TGTGCCTGGAGTGTAGGCGGATTGGGACAGAGTAATGAAAAACTGTTTTTT. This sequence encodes CAWSVGGLGQSNEKLFF.

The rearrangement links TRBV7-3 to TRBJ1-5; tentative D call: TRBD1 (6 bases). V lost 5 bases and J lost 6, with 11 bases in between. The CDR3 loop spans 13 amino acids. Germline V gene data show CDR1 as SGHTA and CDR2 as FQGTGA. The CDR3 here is CASSTGSGQPQHF. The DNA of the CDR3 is TGTGCCAGCAGCACAGGGTCGGGTCAGCCCCAGCATTTT.

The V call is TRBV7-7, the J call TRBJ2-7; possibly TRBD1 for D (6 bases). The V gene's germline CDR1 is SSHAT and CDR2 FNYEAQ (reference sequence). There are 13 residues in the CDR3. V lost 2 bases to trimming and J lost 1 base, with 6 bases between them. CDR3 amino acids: CASSLRGSYEQYF. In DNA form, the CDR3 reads TGTGCCAGCAGCTTAAGGGGGTCCTACGAGCAGTACTTC.

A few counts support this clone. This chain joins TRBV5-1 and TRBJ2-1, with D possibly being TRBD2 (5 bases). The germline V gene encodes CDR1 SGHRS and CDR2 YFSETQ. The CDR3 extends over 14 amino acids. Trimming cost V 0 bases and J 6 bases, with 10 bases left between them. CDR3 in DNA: TGCGCCAGCAGCTTGGCCGGGAATTCCAATGAGCAGTTCTTC. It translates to CASSLAGNSNEQFF.

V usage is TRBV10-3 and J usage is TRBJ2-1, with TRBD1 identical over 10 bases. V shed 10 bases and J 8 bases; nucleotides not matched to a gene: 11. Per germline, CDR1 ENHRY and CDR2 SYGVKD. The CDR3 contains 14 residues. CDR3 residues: CATGDRGRYDEQFF. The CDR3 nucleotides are TGTGCCACTGGAGACAGGGGGCGATATGATGAGCAGTTCTTC.

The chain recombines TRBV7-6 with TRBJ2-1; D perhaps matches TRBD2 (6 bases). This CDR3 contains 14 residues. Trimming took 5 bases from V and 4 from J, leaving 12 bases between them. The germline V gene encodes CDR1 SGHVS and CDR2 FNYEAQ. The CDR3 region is CASSPLANYNEQFF. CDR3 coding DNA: TGTGCCAGCAGCCCCCTAGCGAATTACAATGAGCAGTTCTTC.

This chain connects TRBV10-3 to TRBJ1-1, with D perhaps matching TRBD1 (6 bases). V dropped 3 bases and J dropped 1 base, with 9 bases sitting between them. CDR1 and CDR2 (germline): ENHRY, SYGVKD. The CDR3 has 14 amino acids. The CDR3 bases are TGTGCCATCAGTGATGGCAGGGGGAACACTGAAGCTTTCTTT. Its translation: CAISDGRGNTEAFF.

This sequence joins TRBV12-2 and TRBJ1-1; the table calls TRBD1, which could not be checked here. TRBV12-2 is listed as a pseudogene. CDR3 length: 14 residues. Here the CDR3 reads CASRSRGGNTEAFF. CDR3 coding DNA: TGTGCAAGTCGCAGTAGGGGTGGCAACACTGAAGCTTTCTTT.

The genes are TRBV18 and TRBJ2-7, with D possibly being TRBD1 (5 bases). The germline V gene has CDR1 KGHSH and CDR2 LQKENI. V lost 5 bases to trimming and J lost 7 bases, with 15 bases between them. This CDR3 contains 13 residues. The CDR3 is CASSTRDAEEQYF. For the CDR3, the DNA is TGTGCCAGCTCAACCAGGGATGCTGAAGAGCAGTACTTC.

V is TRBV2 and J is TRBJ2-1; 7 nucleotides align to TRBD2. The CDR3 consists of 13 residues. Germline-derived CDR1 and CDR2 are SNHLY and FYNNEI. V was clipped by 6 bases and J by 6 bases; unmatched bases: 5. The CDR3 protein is CASRGRAINEQFF. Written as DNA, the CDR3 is TGTGCCAGCAGGGGGAGGGCCATCAATGAGCAGTTCTTC.

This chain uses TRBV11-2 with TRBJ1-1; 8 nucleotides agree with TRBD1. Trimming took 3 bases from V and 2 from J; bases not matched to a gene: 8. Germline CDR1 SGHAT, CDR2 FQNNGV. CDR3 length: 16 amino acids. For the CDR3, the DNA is TGTGCCAGCAGCTTTGTGACAGGGGTAGTAAACACTGAAGCTTTCTTT. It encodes CASSFVTGVVNTEAFF.